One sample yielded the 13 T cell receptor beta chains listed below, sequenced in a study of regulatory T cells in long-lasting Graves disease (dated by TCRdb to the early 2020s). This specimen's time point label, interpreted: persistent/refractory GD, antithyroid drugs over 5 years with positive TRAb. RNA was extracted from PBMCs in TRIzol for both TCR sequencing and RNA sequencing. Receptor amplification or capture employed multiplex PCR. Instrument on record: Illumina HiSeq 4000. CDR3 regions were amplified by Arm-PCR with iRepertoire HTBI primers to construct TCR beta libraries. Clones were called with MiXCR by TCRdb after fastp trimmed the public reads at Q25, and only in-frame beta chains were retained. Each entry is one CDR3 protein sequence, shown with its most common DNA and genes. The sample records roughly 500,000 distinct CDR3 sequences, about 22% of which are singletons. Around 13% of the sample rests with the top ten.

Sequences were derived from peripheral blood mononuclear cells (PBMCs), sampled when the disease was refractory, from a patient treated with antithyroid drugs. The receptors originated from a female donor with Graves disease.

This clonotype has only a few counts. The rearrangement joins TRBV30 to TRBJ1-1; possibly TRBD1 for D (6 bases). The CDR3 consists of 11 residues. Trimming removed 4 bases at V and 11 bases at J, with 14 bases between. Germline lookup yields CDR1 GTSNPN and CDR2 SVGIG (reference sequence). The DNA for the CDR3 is TGTGCCTGGACTCAACAGGGAGGGGCTTTCTTT. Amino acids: CAWTQQGGAFF.

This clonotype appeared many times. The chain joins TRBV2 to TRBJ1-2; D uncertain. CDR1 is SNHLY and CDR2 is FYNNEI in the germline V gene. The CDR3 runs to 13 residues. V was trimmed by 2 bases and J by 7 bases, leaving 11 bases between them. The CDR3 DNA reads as TGTGCCAGCAGTGAAACCGGGTTAGGTGGCTACACCTTC. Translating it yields CASSETGLGGYTF.

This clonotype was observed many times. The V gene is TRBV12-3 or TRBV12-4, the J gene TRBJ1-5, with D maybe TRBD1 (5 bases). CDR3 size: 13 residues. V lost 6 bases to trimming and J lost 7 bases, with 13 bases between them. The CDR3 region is CASRVSQGQPQHF. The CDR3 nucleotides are TGTGCCAGCAGGGTGAGCCAGGGACAGCCCCAGCATTTT.

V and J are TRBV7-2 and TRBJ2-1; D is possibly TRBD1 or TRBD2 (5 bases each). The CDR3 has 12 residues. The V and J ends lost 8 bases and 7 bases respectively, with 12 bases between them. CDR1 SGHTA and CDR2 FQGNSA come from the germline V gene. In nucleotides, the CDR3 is TGTGCCAGCGGCACGTGGGGGAATGAGCAGTTCTTC. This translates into CASGTWGNEQFF.

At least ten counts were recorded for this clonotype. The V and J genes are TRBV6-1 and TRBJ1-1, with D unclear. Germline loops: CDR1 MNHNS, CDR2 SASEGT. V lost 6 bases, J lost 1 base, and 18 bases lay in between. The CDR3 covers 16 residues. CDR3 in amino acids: CASSNTPTYSNTEAFF. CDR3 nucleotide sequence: TGTGCCAGCAGCAATACCCCGACATACTCGAACACTGAAGCTTTCTTT.

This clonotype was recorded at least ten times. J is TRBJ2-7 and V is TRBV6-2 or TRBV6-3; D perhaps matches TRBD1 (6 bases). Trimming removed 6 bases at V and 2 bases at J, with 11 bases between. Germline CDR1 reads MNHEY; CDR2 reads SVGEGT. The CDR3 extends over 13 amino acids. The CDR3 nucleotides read TGTGCCAGCAGAACCACAGGGACCTACGAGCAGTACTTC. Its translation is CASRTTGTYEQYF.

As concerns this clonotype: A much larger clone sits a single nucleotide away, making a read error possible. CDR3 nucleotide sequence: TGTGCCAGCAGCCCTCGGGGAGCCAAAAACATTCGGTACTTC. It yields the protein CASSPRGAKNIRYF. This chain uses TRBV6-1 with TRBJ2-4; D is perhaps TRBD2 (5 bases). The CDR3 contains 14 residues. Germline values: CDR1 MNHNS, CDR2 SASEGT.

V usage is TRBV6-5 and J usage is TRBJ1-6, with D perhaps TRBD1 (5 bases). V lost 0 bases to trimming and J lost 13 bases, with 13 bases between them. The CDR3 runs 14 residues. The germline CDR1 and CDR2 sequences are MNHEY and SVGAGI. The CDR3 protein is CASSYSRGEGPLHF. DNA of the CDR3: TGTGCCAGCAGTTACTCGCGAGGGGAGGGGCCCCTCCACTTT.

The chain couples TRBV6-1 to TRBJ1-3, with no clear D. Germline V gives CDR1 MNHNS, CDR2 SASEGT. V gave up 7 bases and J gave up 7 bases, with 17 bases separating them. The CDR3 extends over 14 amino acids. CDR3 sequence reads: CASTGEEISNTIYF. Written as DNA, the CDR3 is TGTGCCAGCACCGGCGAGGAGATTTCGAACACCATATATTTT.

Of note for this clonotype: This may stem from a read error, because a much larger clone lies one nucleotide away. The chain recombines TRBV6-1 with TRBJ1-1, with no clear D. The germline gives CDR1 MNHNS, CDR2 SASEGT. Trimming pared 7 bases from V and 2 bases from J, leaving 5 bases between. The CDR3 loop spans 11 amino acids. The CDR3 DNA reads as TGTGCCAGCACCTTTAACACTGAAGCTTTCTTT. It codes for CASTFNTEAFF.

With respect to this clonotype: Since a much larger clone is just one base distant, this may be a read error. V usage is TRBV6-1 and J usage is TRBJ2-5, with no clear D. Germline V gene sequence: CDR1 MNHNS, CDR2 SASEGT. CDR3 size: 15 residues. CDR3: CASTQYGQLQEAQYF. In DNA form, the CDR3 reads TGTGCCAGCACCCAATACGGGCAGCTCCAAGAGGCCCAGTACTTC.

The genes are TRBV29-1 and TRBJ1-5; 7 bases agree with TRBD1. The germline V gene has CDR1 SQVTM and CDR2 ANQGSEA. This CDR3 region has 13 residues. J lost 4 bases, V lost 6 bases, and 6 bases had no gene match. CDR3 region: CSVAGQLNQPQHF. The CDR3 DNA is TGCAGCGTCGCGGGACAGTTGAATCAGCCCCAGCATTTT.

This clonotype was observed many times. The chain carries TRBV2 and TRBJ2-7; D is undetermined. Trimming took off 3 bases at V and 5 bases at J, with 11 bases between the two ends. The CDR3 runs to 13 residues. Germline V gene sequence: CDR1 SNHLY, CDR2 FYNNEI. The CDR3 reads CASSDQAMDEQYF. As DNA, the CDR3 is TGTGCCAGCAGTGATCAGGCGATGGACGAGCAGTACTTC. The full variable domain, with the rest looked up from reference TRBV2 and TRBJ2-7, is EPEVTQTPSHQVTQMGQEVILRCVPISNHLYFYWYRQILGQKVEFLVSFYNNEISEKSEIFDDQFSVERPDGSNFTLKIRSTKLEDSAMYFCASSDQAMDEQYFGPGTRLTVT.